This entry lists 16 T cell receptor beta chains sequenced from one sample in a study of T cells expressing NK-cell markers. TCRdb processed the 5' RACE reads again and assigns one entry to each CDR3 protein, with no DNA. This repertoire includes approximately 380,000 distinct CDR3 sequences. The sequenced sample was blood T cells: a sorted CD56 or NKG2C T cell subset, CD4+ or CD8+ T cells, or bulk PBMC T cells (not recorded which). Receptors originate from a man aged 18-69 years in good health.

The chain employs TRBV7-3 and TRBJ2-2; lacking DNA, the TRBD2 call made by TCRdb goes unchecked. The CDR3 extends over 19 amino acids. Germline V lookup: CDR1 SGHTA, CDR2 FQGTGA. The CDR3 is CASSLTSSGGALGTGELFF. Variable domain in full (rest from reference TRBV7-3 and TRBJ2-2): GAGVSQTPSNKVTEKGKYVELRCDPISGHTALYWYRQSLGQGPEFLIYFQGTGAADDSGLPNDRFFAVRPEGSVSTLKIQRTERGDSAVYLCASSLTSSGGALGTGELFFGEGSRLTVL.

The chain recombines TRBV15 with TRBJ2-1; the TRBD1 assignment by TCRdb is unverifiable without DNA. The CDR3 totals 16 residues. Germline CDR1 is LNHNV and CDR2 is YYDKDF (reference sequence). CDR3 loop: CATSKEDRDRAWEQFF.

CDR3 sequence reads: CASSLMLPSTDTQYF. The chain recombines TRBV11-2 with TRBJ2-3. In germline, CDR1 is SGHAT, CDR2 FQNNGV. The CDR3 is made up of 15 amino acids.

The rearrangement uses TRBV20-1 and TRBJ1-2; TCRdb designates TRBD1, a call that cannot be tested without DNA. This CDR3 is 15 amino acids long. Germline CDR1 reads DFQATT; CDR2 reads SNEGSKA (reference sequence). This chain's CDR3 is CSARQGALGNYGYTF.

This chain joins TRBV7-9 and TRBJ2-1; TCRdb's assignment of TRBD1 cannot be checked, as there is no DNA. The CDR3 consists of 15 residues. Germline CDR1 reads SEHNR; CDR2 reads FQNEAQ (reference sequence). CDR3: CASSAQGKGTDEQFF. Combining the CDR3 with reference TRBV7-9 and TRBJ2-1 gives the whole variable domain DTGVSQNPRHKITKRGQNVTFRCDPISEHNRLYWYRQTLGQGPEFLTYFQNEAQLEKSRLLSDRFSAERPKGSFSTLEIQRTEQGDSAMYLCASSAQGKGTDEQFFGPGTRLTVL.

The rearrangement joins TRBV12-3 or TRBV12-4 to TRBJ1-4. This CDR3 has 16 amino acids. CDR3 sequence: CASSSGGGTTNEKLFF.

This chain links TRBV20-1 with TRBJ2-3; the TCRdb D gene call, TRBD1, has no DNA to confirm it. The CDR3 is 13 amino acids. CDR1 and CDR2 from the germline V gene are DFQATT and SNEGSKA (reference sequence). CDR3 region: CSATHPLTDTQYF.

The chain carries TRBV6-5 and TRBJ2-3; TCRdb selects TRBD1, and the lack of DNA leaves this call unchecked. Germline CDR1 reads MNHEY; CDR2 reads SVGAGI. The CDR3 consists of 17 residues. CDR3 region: CASSCGYLGQGFHTQYF.

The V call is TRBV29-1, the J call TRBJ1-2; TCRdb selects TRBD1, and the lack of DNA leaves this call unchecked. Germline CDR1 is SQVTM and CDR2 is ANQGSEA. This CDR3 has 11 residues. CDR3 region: CSVEAQGGYTF.

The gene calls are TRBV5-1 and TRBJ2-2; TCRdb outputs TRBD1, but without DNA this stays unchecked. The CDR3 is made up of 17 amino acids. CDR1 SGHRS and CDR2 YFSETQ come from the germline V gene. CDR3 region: CASSLYRGGPNTGELFF.

CDR3 protein: CASSLRTGPRYGYTF. This chain joins TRBV5-1 and TRBJ1-2; TCRdb designates TRBD1, a call that cannot be tested without DNA. This CDR3 has 15 amino acids. Germline-derived CDR1 and CDR2 are SGHRS and YFSETQ.

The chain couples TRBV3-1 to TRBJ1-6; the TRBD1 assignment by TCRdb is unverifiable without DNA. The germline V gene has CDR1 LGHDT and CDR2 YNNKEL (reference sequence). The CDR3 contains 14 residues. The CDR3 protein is CASEQGHSLSPLHF.

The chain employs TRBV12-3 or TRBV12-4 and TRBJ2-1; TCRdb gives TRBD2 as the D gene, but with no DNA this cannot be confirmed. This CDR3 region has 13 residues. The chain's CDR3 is CASSSGGVTEQFF.

The CDR3 sequence: CSARRASGGGELFF. The chain employs TRBV20-1 and TRBJ2-2; TCRdb indicates TRBD2, and absent DNA this call remains unverified. The CDR3 spans 14 residues. Germline values: CDR1 DFQATT, CDR2 SNEGSKA (reference sequence).

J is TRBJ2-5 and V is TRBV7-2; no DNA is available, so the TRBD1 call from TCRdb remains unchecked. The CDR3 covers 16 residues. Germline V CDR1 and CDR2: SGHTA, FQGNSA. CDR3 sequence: CASSSRSRGARETQYF.

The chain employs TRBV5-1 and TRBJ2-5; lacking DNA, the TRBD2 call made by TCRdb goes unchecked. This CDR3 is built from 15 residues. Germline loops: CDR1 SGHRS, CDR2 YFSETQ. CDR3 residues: CASRHPGVTGETQYF.